The present T cell receptor beta chain was sequenced within a study of PD-1 blockade in classical Hodgkin lymphoma. In germline, CDR1 is SNHLY, CDR2 FYNNEI. The trim removed 6 bases at V and 2 bases at J, leaving 9 bases unmatched. CDR3 size: 16 residues. Assay: immunoSEQ multiplex PCR; the TCRdb copy retains only in-frame clones and omits some. The data contain almost 95,000 clones, about 83% of them singletons. The time point was: cycle 4 day 1 (C4D1), after five to seven weeks of nivolumab. Each patient experienced a relapse that followed autologous stem cell transplantation, and brentuximab vedotin exposure varied.

The material was peripheral blood mononuclear cells (PBMCs), obtained before the fourth cycle of nivolumab. The origin of this receptor is a human donor with classical Hodgkin lymphoma. The V call is TRBV2, the J call TRBJ2-3; 9 nucleotides align to TRBD2. The CDR3 DNA follows: TGTGCCAGCAGGGCCGGGACTAGCTATTACACAGATACGCAGTATTTT. Encoded protein: CASRAGTSYYTDTQYF.